Listed below are T cell receptor beta chains from one sample, sequenced in a study of Ad26.COV2.S vaccination and SARS-CoV-2 variants. Sequenced by immunoSEQ multiplex PCR; TCRdb stores in-frame clones only, minus some. The table includes 430,000 or so clones, nearly 90% detected once. The sequenced sample was peripheral blood, obtained in a trial of Ad26.COV2.S vaccine versus placebo. The receptors originated from a person between 18 and 65 years old who received the Ad26.COV2.S COVID-19 vaccine or a placebo. Both conserved end residues are part of each CDR3. The D gene is left open where the match is weak. Clone size appears in some rows only: once, few, many, or a class for an expanded clone.

abundance	d_gene	v_gene	j_gene	CDR3nt	CDR3aa
.	.	TRBV4-2	TRBJ1-2	TGTGCCAGCAGCCTACAGGACAGAAACTATGGCTACACCTTC	CASSLQDRNYGYTF
.	.	TRBV6-5	TRBJ1-3	TGTGCCAGCAGTTACGAACAGGGTGGAAACACCATATATTTT	CASSYEQGGNTIYF
.	TRBD1	TRBV4-2	TRBJ2-2	TGTGCCAGCAGCCAGAGACAGGGGGAAACCGGGGAGCTGTTTTTT	CASSQRQGETGELFF
once	.	TRBV28	TRBJ1-2	TGTGCCAGCAGTCTACAGGGAGATCAGAGAAACTATGGCTACACCTTC	CASSLQGDQRNYGYTF
.	.	TRBV18	TRBJ1-5	TGTGCCAGCTCACTCGCCGGAAATCAGCCCCAGCATTTT	CASSLAGNQPQHF
.	.	TRBV15	TRBJ1-5	TGTGCCACCAGCAGAGCGTCGAGAAGCAATCAGCCCCAGCATTTT	CATSRASRSNQPQHF
.	.	TRBV11-3	TRBJ1-1	TGTGCCAGCAGCGGTCAGCAGAACACTGAAGCTTTCTTT	CASSGQQNTEAFF
.	TRBD1	TRBV7-2	TRBJ1-1	TGTGCCAGCAGCTTGAGACAGGGGGCGACTGAAGCTTTCTTT	CASSLRQGATEAFF
.	.	TRBV5-1	TRBJ1-5	TGCGCCAGCAGCCGCGGAGGGGTTGGGAGCAATCAGCCCCAGCATTTT	CASSRGGVGSNQPQHF
.	.	TRBV15	TRBJ2-7	TGTGCCACCAGCAGAGATTATCGAGGAGGGGTGGAGGAGTACTTC	CATSRDYRGGVEEYF
.	.	TRBV7-8	TRBJ1-6	TGTGCCAGCAGTGGCCTGATTAATTCACCCCTCCACTTT	CASSGLINSPLHF
once	.	TRBV6-5	TRBJ1-6	TGTGCCAGCAAGCAGGGAAATAATTCACCCCTCCACTTT	CASKQGNNSPLHF
few	.	TRBV19	TRBJ2-1	TGTGCCAGTAGTCCCGCCAGGTGGAATGAGCAGTTCTTC	CASSPARWNEQFF
.	.	TRBV27	TRBJ1-5	TGTGCCAGCAGTTTCGACTCGGCCTATGGGCCCCAGCATTTT	CASSFDSAYGPQHF
.	.	TRBV5-1	TRBJ2-7	TGCGCCAGCAGCTCTCCTCCGGGGACGCCCTTTACCTACGAGCAGTACTTC	CASSSPPGTPFTYEQYF
once	.	TRBV5-1	TRBJ2-1	TGCGCCAGCAGCCGGGACCTCTACAATGAGCAGTTCTTC	CASSRDLYNEQFF
.	.	TRBV4-3	TRBJ1-3	TGCGCCAGCAGCCAAGAGGGCGGAGAGGCGGAGAACACCATATATTTT	CASSQEGGEAENTIYF
.	.	TRBV5-1	TRBJ1-2	TGCGCCAGCAGCTTGAACGGCGGGAACTATGGCTACACCTTC	CASSLNGGNYGYTF
.	TRBD1	TRBV7-2	TRBJ2-7	TGTGCCAGCAGCTTGGGACAGGGTTTGGGGCAGTACTTC	CASSLGQGLGQYF
.	TRBD2	TRBV4-3	TRBJ2-1	TGCGCCAGCAGCCAAGATCACCGTCCTAGCGGGGGGGCCTCGTGGCAGTTCTTC	CASSQDHRPSGGASWQFF
.	TRBD2	TRBV9	TRBJ2-1	TGTGCCAGCAGTCCGGGGGGACTACCTTACAATGAGCAGTTCTTC	CASSPGGLPYNEQFF
.	.	TRBV4-1	TRBJ1-3	TGCGCCAGCAGCCAGGGTTGGACATTAGGCGCTGGAAACACCATATATTTT	CASSQGWTLGAGNTIYF
once	TRBD2	TRBV7-2	TRBJ2-3	TGTGCCAGCAGCCGGGGGGTCGGCACAGATACGCAGTATTTT	CASSRGVGTDTQYF
.	.	TRBV25-1	TRBJ1-4	TGTGCCAGCAGTGAGTCTACCGGGTCCTGGGGTGAAAAACTGTTTTTT	CASSESTGSWGEKLFF
.	.	TRBV6-2/TRBV6-3	TRBJ1-1	TGTGCCAGCAGTATCGGGTACACTGAAGCTTTCTTT	CASSIGYTEAFF
.	.	TRBV15	TRBJ1-1	TGTGCCACCAGCAGAGATGGGGGGTCTACTGAAGCTTTCTTT	CATSRDGGSTEAFF